This is a list of T cell receptor beta chains from one sample in a study of T cells in localized non-small cell lung cancer. The repertoire was sequenced with immunoSEQ multiplex PCR; TCRdb's copy has only in-frame clones and lacks some. Of over 1,500 clones detected, approximately 18% appear once; the ten largest clones hold roughly a fifth. Sequences were derived from normal lung tissue next to the tumor, sampled before any cancer treatment. Receptors were obtained from a male donor aged 60 or over with stage III squamous cell lung carcinoma. Both conserved end residues are part of each CDR3. Each record gives: D gene, J gene, clone size, V gene, CDR3 protein, CDR3 DNA. The D gene is left open where the match is weak. Expanded clones get a size class; other rows say once, few or many, or leave the size out.

D gene: .; J gene: TRBJ2-7; clone size: once; V gene: TRBV18; CDR3 protein: CASSRLGAINEQYF; CDR3 DNA: TGTGCCAGCTCTCGCCTCGGGGCGATTAACGAGCAGTACTTC
D gene: TRBD1; J gene: TRBJ2-6; clone size: few; V gene: TRBV19; CDR3 protein: CASSHGTGGAGANVLTF; CDR3 DNA: TGTGCCAGTAGTCACGGGACAGGGGGGGCTGGGGCCAACGTCCTGACTTTC
D gene: .; J gene: TRBJ2-7; clone size: .; V gene: TRBV28; CDR3 protein: CASSLTHFYEQYF; CDR3 DNA: TGTGCCAGCAGTTTGACACATTTCTACGAGCAGTACTTC
D gene: .; J gene: TRBJ2-3; clone size: few; V gene: TRBV5-1; CDR3 protein: CASSLTGQSSSTDTQYF; CDR3 DNA: TGCGCCAGCAGCCTGACGGGCCAATCCTCTAGCACAGATACGCAGTATTTT
D gene: TRBD1; J gene: TRBJ1-2; clone size: .; V gene: TRBV29-1; CDR3 protein: CSVEDIQGITNYGYTF; CDR3 DNA: TGCAGCGTTGAAGATATACAGGGGATTACCAACTATGGCTACACCTTC
D gene: TRBD1; J gene: TRBJ2-1; clone size: few; V gene: TRBV19; CDR3 protein: CASSMRVTGGHNEQFF; CDR3 DNA: TGTGCCAGTAGTATGAGGGTGACAGGGGGACACAATGAGCAGTTCTTC
D gene: .; J gene: TRBJ1-1; clone size: large; V gene: TRBV11-3; CDR3 protein: CASSPRRGSAEAFF; CDR3 DNA: TGTGCCAGCAGCCCACGGCGGGGGTCGGCTGAAGCTTTCTTT
D gene: .; J gene: TRBJ1-1; clone size: .; V gene: TRBV28; CDR3 protein: CASSPSGRKAFF; CDR3 DNA: TGTGCCAGCAGCCCCTCGGGAAGGAAAGCTTTCTTT
D gene: TRBD1; J gene: TRBJ1-1; clone size: .; V gene: TRBV11-3; CDR3 protein: CASSWGQGMNTEAFF; CDR3 DNA: TGTGCCAGCAGCTGGGGACAGGGGATGAACACTGAAGCTTTCTTT
D gene: .; J gene: TRBJ1-3; clone size: medium-sized; V gene: TRBV11-3; CDR3 protein: CASSLSGGFSGNTIYF; CDR3 DNA: TGTGCCAGCAGCTTATCTGGGGGCTTCTCTGGAAACACCATATATTTT
D gene: .; J gene: TRBJ2-2; clone size: few; V gene: TRBV11-3; CDR3 protein: CASSLGRGTGELFF; CDR3 DNA: TGTGCCAGCAGCTTAGGAAGGGGTACCGGGGAGCTGTTTTTT
D gene: .; J gene: TRBJ2-2; clone size: .; V gene: TRBV19; CDR3 protein: CASSSPGRVTGELFF; CDR3 DNA: TGTGCCAGTAGTTCTCCGGGACGAGTCACCGGGGAGCTGTTTTTT
D gene: TRBD1; J gene: TRBJ1-1; clone size: few; V gene: TRBV6-8; CDR3 protein: CASSYEGIGTGDTEAFF; CDR3 DNA: TGTGCCAGCAGTTACGAAGGTATCGGGACAGGGGACACTGAAGCTTTCTTT
D gene: TRBD2; J gene: TRBJ2-2; clone size: .; V gene: TRBV11-3; CDR3 protein: CASSLRGLAANTGELFF; CDR3 DNA: TGTGCCAGCAGCTTGAGGGGACTAGCGGCGAACACCGGGGAGCTGTTTTTT